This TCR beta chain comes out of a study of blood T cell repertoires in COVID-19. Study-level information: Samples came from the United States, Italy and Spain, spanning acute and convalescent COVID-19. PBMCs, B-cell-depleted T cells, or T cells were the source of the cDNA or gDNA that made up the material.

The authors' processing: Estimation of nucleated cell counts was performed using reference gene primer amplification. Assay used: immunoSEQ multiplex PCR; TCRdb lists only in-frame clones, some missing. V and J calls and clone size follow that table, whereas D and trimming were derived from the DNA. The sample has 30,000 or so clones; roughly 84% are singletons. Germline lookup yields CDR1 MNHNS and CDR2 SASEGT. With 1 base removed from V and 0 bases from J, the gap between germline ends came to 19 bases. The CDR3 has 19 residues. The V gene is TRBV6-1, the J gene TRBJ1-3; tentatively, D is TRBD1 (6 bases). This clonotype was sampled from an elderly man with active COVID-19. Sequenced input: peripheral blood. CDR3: CASSEVTRQAFSSGNTIYF. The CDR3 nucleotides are TGTGCCAGCAGTGAAGTTACCCGACAGGCCTTTTCCTCTGGAAACACCATATATTTT.